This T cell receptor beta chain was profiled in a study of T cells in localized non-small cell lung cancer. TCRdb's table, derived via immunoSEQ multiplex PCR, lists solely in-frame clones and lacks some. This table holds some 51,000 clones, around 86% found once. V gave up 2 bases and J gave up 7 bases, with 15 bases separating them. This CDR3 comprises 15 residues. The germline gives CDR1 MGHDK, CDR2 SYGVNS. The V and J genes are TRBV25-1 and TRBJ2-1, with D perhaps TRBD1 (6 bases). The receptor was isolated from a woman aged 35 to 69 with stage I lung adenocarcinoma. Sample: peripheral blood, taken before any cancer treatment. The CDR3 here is CASSEEVGAGNEQFF. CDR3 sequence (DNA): TGTGCCAGCAGTGAAGAGGTGGGGGCCGGGAATGAGCAGTTCTTC.